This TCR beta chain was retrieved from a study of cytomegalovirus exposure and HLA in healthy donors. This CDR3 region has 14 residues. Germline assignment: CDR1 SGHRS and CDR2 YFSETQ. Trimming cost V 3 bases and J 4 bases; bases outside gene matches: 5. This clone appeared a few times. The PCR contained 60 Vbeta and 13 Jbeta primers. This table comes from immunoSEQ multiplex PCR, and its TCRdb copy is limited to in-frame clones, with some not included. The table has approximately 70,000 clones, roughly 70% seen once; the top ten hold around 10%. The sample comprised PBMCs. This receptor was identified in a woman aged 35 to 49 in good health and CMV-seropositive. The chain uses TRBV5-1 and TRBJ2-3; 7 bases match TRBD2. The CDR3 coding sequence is TGCGCCAGCAGCTGGCCGGGAGGCCCAGATACGCAGTATTTT. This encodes CASSWPGGPDTQYF.